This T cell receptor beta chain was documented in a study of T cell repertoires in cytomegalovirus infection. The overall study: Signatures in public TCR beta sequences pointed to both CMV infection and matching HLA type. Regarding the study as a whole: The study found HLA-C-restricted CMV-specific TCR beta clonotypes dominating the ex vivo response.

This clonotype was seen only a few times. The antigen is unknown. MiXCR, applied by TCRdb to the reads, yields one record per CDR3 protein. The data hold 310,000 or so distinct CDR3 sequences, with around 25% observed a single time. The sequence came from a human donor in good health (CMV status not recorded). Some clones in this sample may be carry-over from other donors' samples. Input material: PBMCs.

The CDR3 loop is CATKVSGGSSYEQYF. CDR3 coding DNA: TGTGCCACCAAAGTCTCCGGGGGGAGCTCCTACGAGCAGTACTTC. The gene calls are TRBV12-3 or TRBV12-4 and TRBJ2-7, with 7 bases aligning to TRBD2. Trimming removed 10 bases from V and 0 bases from J; junction bases left unmatched: 12. There are 15 residues in the CDR3.